This TCR beta chain was sequenced for a study of spatial heterogeneity in lung cancer. Study-wide background: The study consistently detected more beta-chain than alpha-chain sequences. TCR transcript counts in tumor regions correlated strongly with a T cell module score from matched bulk RNA-seq. Notes on the study in general: Intratumoral expanded alpha and beta TCR counts were found to track tumor mutation counts.

Every TCR cDNA molecule bore its own unique molecular identifier. One entry per CDR3 protein, called by TCRdb with MiXCR from the 5' RACE reads. Of fewer than 20,000 distinct CDR3 sequences listed, 6.5% to 8% are singletons. The V end was cut by 1 base, the J end by 3 bases, with 10 bases between. The CDR3 runs 15 residues. The germline CDR1 and CDR2 sequences are MNHNS and SASEGT. As for time point: sample taken at primary tumor resection. Unsorted whole RNA from tumor, nontumor lung or frozen PBMC underwent sequencing. This clonotype was picked up a small number of times. Its antigen is as yet unknown. This beta chain appears as a stray read in a library generated for alpha chains; its size is not informative.

The receptor was derived from a female donor with early-stage non-small cell lung cancer. The sequencing here drew on lung tumor tissue, taken at surgery. The chain joins TRBV6-1 to TRBJ1-3, with D possibly matching TRBD1 (6 bases). CDR3 amino acids: CASSEDRGLGNTIYF. The CDR3 DNA sequence: TGTGCCAGCAGTGAAGATCGGGGGCTTGGAAACACCATATATTTT.